A single T cell receptor beta chain is shown here with its context. The entry originates in a study of T cell clonotyping in hematopoietic cell transplantation. Assay: immunoSEQ multiplex PCR; the TCRdb copy retains only in-frame clones and omits some. The table includes some 10,000 clones, roughly nine tenths detected once. V dropped 6 bases and J dropped 2; count of bases not matched to a gene: 4. The CDR3 length is 14 residues. CDR1 SGDLS and CDR2 YYNGEE come from the germline V gene. The clonotype originates from a female patient aged 60 or older who had an allogeneic stem cell transplant from an unrelated donor, so the T cells may come from the graft donor. Some clones in this sample may be carry-over from other donors' samples. The rearrangement links TRBV9 to TRBJ2-1; 8 nucleotides agree with TRBD2. The sample consisted of PBMCs, taken 100 days after allogeneic stem cell transplant. The CDR3 nucleotides read TGTGCCAGCAATGGCGGGAGGCCCTACAATGAGCAGTTCTTC. Amino acids: CASNGGRPYNEQFF.